This TCR beta chain was sequenced during a study of cytomegalovirus exposure and HLA in healthy donors. With 60 Vbeta and 13 Jbeta primers, the PCR was carried out. Method: immunoSEQ multiplex PCR; TCRdb's copy keeps in-frame clones and lacks some. The sample records 200,000 to 250,000 clones, more than 75% being singletons. V gave up 0 bases and J gave up 1 base; unmatched junction bases: 3. The CDR3 runs 15 residues. Germline V gene lookup returns CDR1 SQVTM and CDR2 ANQGSEA. The sample consisted of PBMCs. The receptor was isolated from a human donor in good health. The J gene is TRBJ1-2, the V gene TRBV29-1; 9 nucleotides match TRBD1. In DNA form, the CDR3 reads TGCAGCGTTGAAGAACAGGGGGCCGGTAACTATGGCTACACCTTC. Translated: CSVEEQGAGNYGYTF.